The text below deals with one TCR beta chain. As yet, its antigen is unknown. The sample comes from a study of cytomegalovirus exposure and HLA in healthy donors. The study, taken as a whole, reports: A prior analysis recorded that most TCR beta V segments were productive about 87% or about 30% of the time. Beyond CMV serostatus, there was no information to go on about immune exposure. For most TCR sequences rarity was the rule, although some public TCRs occurred in many donors.

CDR3 length equals 15 residues. Trimming shortened V by 2 bases and J by 8 bases, and 17 bases separated the two germline ends. CDR1 is SGHRS and CDR2 is YFSETQ in the germline V gene. The PCR employed 60 Vbeta primers together with 13 Jbeta primers. Sequenced by immunoSEQ multiplex PCR; TCRdb stores in-frame clones only, minus some. The data hold fewer than 200,000 clones, with nearly 80% observed a single time. The rearrangement uses TRBV5-1 and TRBJ2-1; the D gene is possibly TRBD1 (6 bases). This receptor was taken from a man aged 40-49 years in good health and CMV-seropositive. Sequencing was carried out using PBMCs. The CDR3 protein is CASSLTGTPEDEQFF. The DNA for the CDR3 is TGCGCCAGCAGCTTAACCGGGACACCCGAAGATGAGCAGTTCTTC.